These T cell receptor beta chains were read from a single sample in a study of human T cells and chemical hapten exposure. In TCRdb, the RACE reads were re-called with MiXCR into one record per CDR3 protein. This table holds tens of thousands of distinct CDR3 sequences, about a tenth found once. The sample here was whole blood, taken in connection with sensitization to the hapten diphenylcyclopropenone (DPC). The receptors come from a woman aged 50 to 60 with alopecia areata. Some clones in this sample may be carry-over from other donors' samples. Each CDR3 is given with its conserved first and last residue. A D gene is named only where the DNA matches it firmly. Rows give clone size only sometimes, using once, few, many, or a class for an expanded clone.

>TRBJ2-1|TRBD1|TRBV29-1|few
CSVQGADEQFF
TGCAGCGTTCAGGGGGCGGATGAGCAGTTCTTC
>TRBJ1-6|.|TRBV18|many
CASSPDSNSPLHF
TGTGCCAGCTCACCGGACAGTAATTCACCCCTCCACTTT
>TRBJ2-7|.|TRBV12-3/TRBV12-4|many
CASSPLPGAGYEQYF
TGTGCCAGCAGTCCCCTCCCTGGAGCGGGCTACGAGCAGTACTTC
>TRBJ1-1|.|TRBV29-1|few
CSVGGYRNTEAFF
TGCAGCGTTGGGGGGTACAGGAACACTGAAGCTTTCTTT
>TRBJ2-3|TRBD2|TRBV7-9|.
CASSSDRAGGTQYF
TGTGCCAGCAGCTCAGATCGTGCGGGAGGTACGCAGTATTTT
>TRBJ2-3|TRBD2|TRBV3-1|.
CASSPLTSEPLGTQYF
TGTGCCAGCAGCCCCCTGACTAGCGAGCCTTTAGGTACGCAGTATTTT
>TRBJ2-5|.|TRBV5-1|few
CASSLRDTQETQYF
TGCGCCAGCAGCTTACGGGACACCCAAGAGACCCAGTACTTC
>TRBJ2-7|.|TRBV6-1|.
CASRSVVYEQYF
TGTGCCAGCAGAAGCGTCGTATACGAGCAGTACTTC
>TRBJ2-3|.|TRBV2|many
CASSQQEIPTNTQYF
TGTGCCAGCAGCCAACAAGAGATCCCGACGAATACGCAGTATTTT
>TRBJ2-1|.|TRBV12-3/TRBV12-4|.
CASSLRARGDEQFF
TGTGCCAGCAGTTTAAGGGCGCGCGGGGATGAGCAGTTCTTC
>TRBJ2-3|TRBD2|TRBV4-2|.
CASSQDLSGGADTQYF
TGTGCCAGCAGCCAAGATCTTAGCGGGGGCGCGGATACGCAGTATTTT
>TRBJ1-1|TRBD1|TRBV28|.
CASSSSGTVNTEAFF
TGTGCCAGCAGTAGTTCCGGGACAGTGAACACTGAAGCTTTCTTT
>TRBJ1-2|.|TRBV7-9|many
CASVAGDGYTF
TGTGCCAGCGTTGCAGGGGATGGCTACACCTTC
>TRBJ2-7|TRBD2|TRBV7-2|few
CASSFNGGVDEQYF
TGTGCCAGCAGCTTCAATGGGGGGGTGGACGAGCAGTACTTC
>TRBJ1-1|.|TRBV23-1|.
CASSQAGTPLNTEAFF
TGCGCCAGCAGTCAGGCCGGGACACCTCTGAACACTGAAGCTTTCTTT
>TRBJ2-7|TRBD2|TRBV10-3|few
CAISGPSGSIGEQYF
TGTGCCATCAGTGGACCCAGCGGGAGTATAGGTGAGCAGTACTTC
>TRBJ2-1|TRBD2|TRBV6-6|.
CASRLGTSGYNEQFF
TGTGCCAGCAGGCTCGGGACTAGCGGCTACAATGAGCAGTTCTTC
>TRBJ1-4|.|TRBV7-2|.
CASSSGPATNEKLFF
TGTGCCAGCAGCTCCGGGCCCGCAACTAATGAAAAACTGTTTTTT
>TRBJ1-1|.|TRBV3-1|.
CASSRGADTEAFF
TGTGCCAGCAGCCGGGGGGCCGACACTGAAGCTTTCTTT
>TRBJ1-3|.|TRBV20-1|few
CSGTHRAGNTIYF
TGCAGTGGAACCCACAGGGCAGGAAACACCATATATTTT
>TRBJ1-1|.|TRBV29-1|.
CSVGRTNTEAFF
TGCAGCGTGGGACGGACGAACACTGAAGCTTTCTTT
>TRBJ2-2|.|TRBV29-1|few
CSVQWGPNTGELFF
TGCAGCGTTCAGTGGGGACCGAACACCGGGGAGCTGTTTTTT
>TRBJ2-3|TRBD2|TRBV7-2|many
CASSVSGSGGTDTQYF
TGTGCCAGCAGCGTCAGCGGGAGTGGGGGCACAGATACGCAGTATTTT
>TRBJ2-3|.|TRBV18|few
CASRLQGADTQYF
TGTGCCAGCCGATTACAGGGTGCAGATACGCAGTATTTT
>TRBJ1-1|.|TRBV5-4|many
CASSPGLFVSHGAFF
TGTGCCAGCAGCCCCGGACTGTTTGTCAGTCATGGTGCTTTCTTT
>TRBJ1-5|TRBD1|TRBV5-1|.
CATPPGGPFNQPQHF
TGCGCCACCCCGCCAGGGGGGCCTTTCAATCAGCCCCAGCATTTT
>TRBJ1-1|.|TRBV7-6|.
CASSLVGSGNTEAFF
TGTGCCAGCAGCTTAGTAGGGAGCGGGAACACTGAAGCTTTCTTT
>TRBJ1-2|.|TRBV5-6|.
CASSTGYGYTF
TGTGCCAGCAGCACAGGGTATGGCTACACCTTC
>TRBJ1-5|.|TRBV2|many
CASSEREGRNQPQHF
TGTGCCAGCAGTGAGCGGGAGGGGCGCAATCAGCCCCAGCATTTT
>TRBJ2-2|.|TRBV7-8|.
CASSFVAVGRITGELFF
TGTGCCAGCAGCTTCGTAGCCGTTGGACGGATTACCGGGGAGCTGTTTTTT
>TRBJ2-1|.|TRBV7-6|few
CASSLGGPPNEQFF
TGTGCCAGCAGCTTAGGCGGCCCCCCCAATGAGCAGTTCTTC
>TRBJ1-1|TRBD1|TRBV12-3/TRBV12-4|many
CASSGTVEAFF
TGTGCCAGCAGCGGGACAGTTGAAGCTTTCTTT
>TRBJ1-5|.|TRBV20-1|many
CSARDKYSNQPQHF
TGCAGTGCTAGAGATAAGTATAGCAATCAGCCCCAGCATTTT
>TRBJ2-3|TRBD1|TRBV18|few
CASSERTGSTDTQYF
TGTGCCAGCTCAGAGCGGACAGGGAGCACAGATACGCAGTATTTT
>TRBJ2-4|TRBD1|TRBV6-1|.
CASSEAPQGARFGAKNIQYF
TGTGCCAGCAGTGAAGCCCCACAGGGGGCGCGATTTGGGGCCAAAAACATTCAGTACTTC
>TRBJ2-5|TRBD2|TRBV12-3/TRBV12-4|.
CASSPSGGEETQYF
TGTGCCAGCAGTCCTAGCGGGGGGGAAGAGACCCAGTACTTC
>TRBJ2-7|.|TRBV27|.
CATRFLYEQYF
TGTGCCACCCGATTCCTGTACGAGCAGTACTTC